This T cell receptor (beta chain) was documented in a study of cytomegalovirus exposure and HLA in healthy donors. The PCR used 60 Vbeta and 13 Jbeta primers. Clones were sequenced by immunoSEQ multiplex PCR, and TCRdb holds only the in-frame ones, with some missing. The sample data list tens of thousands of clones. The sequenced sample consisted of PBMCs. The TCR originated in a male donor in good health and CMV-seronegative.

The DNA for the CDR3 is TGTGCCAGCAGCGGCCGCCCCGGGAGGGAGCAGTACTTC. Amino acid sequence: CASSGRPGREQYF. This chain links TRBV9 with TRBJ2-7; 7 bases agree with TRBD2. CDR1 is SGDLS and CDR2 is YYNGEE in the germline V gene. V shed 3 bases and J 7 bases; nucleotides not matched to a gene: 7. The CDR3 consists of 13 residues.